This entry describes one T cell receptor (beta chain). In the authors' methods: By means of reference gene primer amplification, nucleated cell counts were estimated. Clones were sequenced by immunoSEQ multiplex PCR, and TCRdb holds only the in-frame ones, with some missing. The V and J calls and the clone size are those of that table, but D and trimming were determined from the DNA. The sample yields 70,000 to 85,000 clones, about 92% seen once. Trimming left V 2 bases short and J 12 bases short, with 10 bases between. The CDR3 contains 11 residues. The V gene's germline CDR1 is GTSNPN and CDR2 SVGIG (reference sequence). The sample is drawn from a study of blood T cell repertoires in COVID-19. Overall study: The samples span acute and convalescent COVID-19 from the United States, Italy and Spain. Sources were T cells, B-cell-depleted T cells, or PBMCs; the material itself was cDNA or gDNA.

Sequenced material: peripheral blood. V usage is TRBV30 and J usage is TRBJ1-4; D uncertain. The receptor was isolated from a human donor in a cohort sampled during active COVID-19. Here the CDR3 reads CAWSKQYQLFF. CDR3 DNA: TGTGCCTGGAGTAAACAGTATCAACTGTTTTTT.